These 13 T cell receptor beta chains came from one sample sequenced in a study of blood T cell repertoires in COVID-19. The method was immunoSEQ multiplex PCR; TCRdb's version includes in-frame clones alone and lacks a portion of them. The sample lists roughly 100,000 clones; 85% to 90% were seen once. The sample consisted of peripheral blood. The receptors here all came from a human donor with COVID-19, enrolled during active disease. The donor label of this sample is uncertain.

The chain is built from TRBV7-8 and TRBJ1-1, with 8 positions matching TRBD1. Germline-derived CDR1 and CDR2 are SGHVS and FQNEAQ. J gave up 3 bases and V 1 base, and 19 bases lay outside the gene matches. This CDR3 is 20 amino acids long. As DNA, the CDR3 is TGTGCCAGCAGCTTAGTGATCAAGGACAGGGATCGGAGGGGGGACACTGAAGCTTTCTTT. Its translation: CASSLVIKDRDRRGDTEAFF.

V and J are TRBV5-5 and TRBJ2-2, with 8 bases lining up with TRBD2. V lost 2 bases to trimming and J lost 4 bases; unmatched junction nucleotides: 4. This CDR3 comprises 15 residues. Germline CDR1 SGHKS, CDR2 YYEKEE (reference sequence). CDR3 bases: TGTGCCAGCAGCTTATCAGCGGGAGCCACCGGGGAGCTGTTTTTT. Its translation: CASSLSAGATGELFF.

The J gene is TRBJ2-5, the V gene TRBV5-1, with D perhaps TRBD2 (5 bases). Germline CDR1 SGHRS, CDR2 YFSETQ. CDR3 length: 13 residues. V lost 2 bases and J 3 bases, leaving 8 bases between the germline ends. The CDR3 spells CASSFVREETQYF. CDR3 coding DNA: TGCGCCAGCAGCTTCGTGAGGGAAGAGACCCAGTACTTC.

This clone appeared a single time. The chain carries TRBV5-1 and TRBJ1-2; 8 positions agree with TRBD1. The CDR3 spans 15 residues. Trimming cost V 5 bases and J 0 bases; bases outside gene matches: 6. Germline values: CDR1 SGHRS, CDR2 YFSETQ. The CDR3 DNA is TGCGCCAGCAGTCGGACAGGGCAATCTAACTATGGCTACACCTTC. As protein: CASSRTGQSNYGYTF. Full variable domain (missing parts from reference TRBV5-1 and TRBJ1-2): KAGVTQTPRYLIKTRGQQVTLSCSPISGHRSVSWYQQTPGQGLQFLFEYFSETQRNKGNFPGRFSGRQFSNSRSEMNVSTLELGDSALYLCASSRTGQSNYGYTFGSGTRLTVV.

The V and J genes are TRBV3-1 (or the pseudogene TRBV3-2) and TRBJ1-1; TRBD1 agrees at 7 bases. The trim removed 4 bases at V and 1 base at J, leaving 12 bases unmatched. Germline V lookup: CDR1 LGHDT, CDR2 YNNKEL (reference sequence). This CDR3 has 17 amino acids. This CDR3 reads CASSPGPHRGGNTEAFF. CDR3 DNA sequence: TGTGCCAGCAGCCCCGGACCGCACAGGGGAGGGAACACTGAAGCTTTCTTT.

The chain joins TRBV19 to TRBJ2-1; D is perhaps TRBD2 (6 bases). CDR1 and CDR2 from the germline V gene are LNHDA and SQIVND (reference sequence). The CDR3 runs to 16 residues. The ends were cut back, 7 bases at V and 6 bases at J, with 22 bases in the middle. DNA for the CDR3: TGTGCCAGTACCCGGGCCGCGGGGCAAATTGGCAATGAGCAGTTCTTC. Encoded protein: CASTRAAGQIGNEQFF.

Concerning this clone: A read error may account for a junction end that differs from germline. J is TRBJ2-5 and V is TRBV19, with D perhaps TRBD1 (6 bases). Germline-derived CDR1 and CDR2 are LNHDA and SQIVND (reference sequence). The CDR3 runs 14 residues. The CDR3 bases are TGTGCCAGTAGTGCGTACAGGGACCAGGAGACCCAGTACTTC. This sequence encodes CASSAYRDQETQYF.

The chain recombines TRBV2 with TRBJ2-1; TRBD2 matches at 7 bases. In germline, CDR1 is SNHLY, CDR2 FYNNEI. The CDR3 consists of 15 residues. The J segment lost 1 base and the V segment lost 3 bases, leaving 3 bases of the junction unmatched. In DNA form, the CDR3 reads TGTGCCAGCAGTGATGGGGGGGTTTCCTACAATGAGCAGTTCTTC. This sequence encodes CASSDGGVSYNEQFF.

The chain joins TRBV5-6 to TRBJ2-7, with D uncertain. CDR3 length equals 14 residues. Between the trimmed V and J ends, which lost 2 bases and 1 base, there was a span of 10 bases. The germline V gene has CDR1 SGHDT and CDR2 YYEEEE. Here the CDR3 reads CASSFYAGSYEQYF. In DNA form, the CDR3 reads TGTGCCAGCAGCTTCTATGCCGGTTCCTACGAGCAGTACTTC. The full variable domain, with the rest looked up from reference TRBV5-6 and TRBJ2-7, is DAGVTQSPTHLIKTRGQQVTLRCSPKSGHDTVSWYQQALGQGPQFIFQYYEEEERQRGNFPDRFSGHQFPNYSSELNVNALLLGDSALYLCASSFYAGSYEQYFGPGTRLTVT.

In the case of this clone: Germline and junction disagree at one end, which may indicate a read error. This chain links TRBV15 with TRBJ1-6; the match to TRBD1 covers 7 bases. The germline CDR1 and CDR2 sequences are LNHNV and YYDKDF (reference sequence). The CDR3 extends over 13 amino acids. This chain's CDR3 is CATSRDRQGPVYW. CDR3 bases: TGTGCCACCAGCAGAGACCGACAGGGCCCCGTATATTGG. Full variable domain (remainder filled in from reference TRBV15 and TRBJ1-6): DAMVIQNPRYQVTQFGKPVTLSCSQTLNHNVMYWYQQKSSQAPKLLFHYYDKDFNNEADTPDNFQSRRPNTSFCFLDIRSPGLGDTAMYLCATSRDRQGPVYWGNGTRLTVT.

CDR3 sequence: CASSRGQTDTYEQYF. CDR3 DNA: TGCGCCAGCAGCAGAGGACAGACAGACACCTACGAGCAGTACTTC. The chain is built from TRBV5-1 and TRBJ2-7, with D possibly TRBD1 on 6 matching bases. The CDR3 runs 15 residues. V dropped 4 bases and J dropped 2 bases, with 16 bases sitting between them. Germline V gene data show CDR1 as SGHRS and CDR2 as YFSETQ.

The chain recombines TRBV4-1 with TRBJ1-3, with no clear D. This CDR3 has 13 residues. Deletions cut 6 bases from V and 0 bases from J, with 6 bases between. CDR1 and CDR2 (germline): MGHRA, YSYEKL. The CDR3 loop is CASSTISGNTIYF. CDR3 nucleotides: TGCGCCAGCAGTACTATCTCTGGAAACACCATATATTTT.

The rearrangement links TRBV6-5 to TRBJ2-5; tentatively, D is TRBD1 (5 bases). Trimming shortened V by 2 bases and J by 2 bases, and 6 bases separated the two germline ends. This CDR3 is built from 13 residues. Germline assignment: CDR1 MNHEY and CDR2 SVGAGI. Written as DNA, the CDR3 is TGTGCCAGCAGTTACCAGGGTCAAGAGACCCAGTACTTC. This encodes CASSYQGQETQYF.